This TCR beta chain originates from a study of identical twins. A single record per CDR3 protein comes from TCRdb applying MiXCR to the 5' RACE reads. The sample contains 540,000 or so distinct CDR3 sequences, around 24% of which appear only once. CDR3 length: 15 amino acids. From germline, CDR1 is MGHRA and CDR2 YSYEKL. V trimming: 0 bases; J trimming: 11 bases; junction bases outside the gene matches: 9. These same data were also listed under a study on yellow fever vaccine responses in identical twins.

The chain combines TRBV4-1 with TRBJ2-3; 9 bases are a match to TRBD2. What was sequenced was CD4+ T cells sorted from blood. The source is a woman under 30 in good health. The CDR3, as DNA: TGCGCCAGCAGCCAAGAGGGCGGGAGGGCCTATGGGCAGTATTTT. Amino acids: CASSQEGGRAYGQYF.